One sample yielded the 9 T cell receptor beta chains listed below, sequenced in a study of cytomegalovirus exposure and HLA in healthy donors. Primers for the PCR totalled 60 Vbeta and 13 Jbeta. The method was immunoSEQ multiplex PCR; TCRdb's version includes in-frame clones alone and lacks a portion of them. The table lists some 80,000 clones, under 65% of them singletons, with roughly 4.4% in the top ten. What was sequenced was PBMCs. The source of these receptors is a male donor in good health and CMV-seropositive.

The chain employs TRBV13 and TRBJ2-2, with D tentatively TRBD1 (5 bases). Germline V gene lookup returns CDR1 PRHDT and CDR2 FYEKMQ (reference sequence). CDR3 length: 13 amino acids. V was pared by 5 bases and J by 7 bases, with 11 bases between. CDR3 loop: CASSVRDNGELFF. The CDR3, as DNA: TGTGCCAGCAGCGTCAGGGATAACGGGGAGCTGTTTTTT.

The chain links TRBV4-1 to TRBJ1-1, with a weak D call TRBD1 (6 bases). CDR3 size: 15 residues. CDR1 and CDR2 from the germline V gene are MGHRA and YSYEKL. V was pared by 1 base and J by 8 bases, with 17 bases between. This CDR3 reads CASSQVNPGQREAFF. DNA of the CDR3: TGCGCCAGCAGCCAAGTCAATCCCGGACAGAGAGAAGCTTTCTTT.

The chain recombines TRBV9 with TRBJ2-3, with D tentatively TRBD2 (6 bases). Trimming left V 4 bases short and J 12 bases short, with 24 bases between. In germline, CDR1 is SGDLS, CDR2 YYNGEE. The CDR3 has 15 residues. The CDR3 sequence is CASSRSDPGLTAQYF. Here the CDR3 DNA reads TGTGCCAGCAGCCGAAGCGATCCGGGACTCACGGCACAGTATTTT.

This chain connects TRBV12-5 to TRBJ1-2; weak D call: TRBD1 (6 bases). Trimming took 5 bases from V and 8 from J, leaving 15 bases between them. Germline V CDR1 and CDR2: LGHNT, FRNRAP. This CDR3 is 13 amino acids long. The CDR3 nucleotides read TGTGCTAGTGGTCTTTCTCAACAGGGCGGCTACACCTTC. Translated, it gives CASGLSQQGGYTF.

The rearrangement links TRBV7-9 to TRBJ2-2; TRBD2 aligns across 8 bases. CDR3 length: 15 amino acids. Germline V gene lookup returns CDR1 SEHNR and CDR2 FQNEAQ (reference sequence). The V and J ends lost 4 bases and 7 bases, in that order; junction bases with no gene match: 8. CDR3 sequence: CASSSTSDWGGELFF. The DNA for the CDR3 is TGTGCCAGCAGCTCGACTAGCGATTGGGGCGGGGAGCTGTTTTTT.

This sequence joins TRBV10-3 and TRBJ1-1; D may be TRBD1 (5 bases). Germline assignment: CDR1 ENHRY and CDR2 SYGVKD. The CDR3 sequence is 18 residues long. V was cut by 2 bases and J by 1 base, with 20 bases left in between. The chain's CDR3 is CAISEAIGQGGGNTEAFF. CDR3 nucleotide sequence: TGTGCCATCAGTGAGGCAATCGGGCAGGGAGGCGGGAACACTGAAGCTTTCTTT.

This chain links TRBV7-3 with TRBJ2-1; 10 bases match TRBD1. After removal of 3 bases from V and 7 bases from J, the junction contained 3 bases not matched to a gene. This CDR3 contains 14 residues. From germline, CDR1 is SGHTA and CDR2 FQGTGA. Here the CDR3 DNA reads TGTGCCAGCAGCTTCGACAGGGGGCTAAATGAGCAGTTCTTC. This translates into CASSFDRGLNEQFF.

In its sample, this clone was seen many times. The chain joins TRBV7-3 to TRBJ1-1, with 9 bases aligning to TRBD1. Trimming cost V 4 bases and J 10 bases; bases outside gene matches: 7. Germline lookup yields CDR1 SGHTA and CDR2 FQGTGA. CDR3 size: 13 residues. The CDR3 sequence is CASSSADRGGAFF. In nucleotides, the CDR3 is TGTGCCAGCAGCTCGGCGGACAGGGGTGGAGCTTTCTTT.

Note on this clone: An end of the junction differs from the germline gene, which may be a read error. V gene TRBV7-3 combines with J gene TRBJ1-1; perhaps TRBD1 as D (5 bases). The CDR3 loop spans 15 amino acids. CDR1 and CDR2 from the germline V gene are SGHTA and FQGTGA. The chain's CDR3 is CTSSSRGGAGTEAFF. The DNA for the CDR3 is TGTACCAGCAGCTCCCGGGGAGGGGCGGGCACTGAAGCTTTCTTT.